These 8 T cell receptor beta chains share one sample of origin, sequenced in a study of blood T cell repertoires in COVID-19. Using immunoSEQ multiplex PCR, the repertoire was profiled, and TCRdb retains in-frame clones only, with some absent. This table has approximately 150,000 clones, around 83% appearing once. The sequencing sample was made of peripheral blood. These receptors all come from an older woman with acute or convalescent COVID-19.

This rearrangement joins TRBV15 to TRBJ2-7; maybe TRBD2 (7 bases). CDR1 is LNHNV, CDR2 YYDKDF, per germline (reference sequence). The CDR3 length is 14 residues. V lost 7 bases to trimming and J lost 2 bases, with 15 bases between them. CDR3 region: CATTLGGGTYEQYF. The CDR3 coding sequence is TGTGCCACCACCCTAGGGGGGGGGACCTACGAGCAGTACTTC.

The genes are TRBV18 and TRBJ1-6, with D possibly being TRBD1 (5 bases). Trimming left V 2 bases short and J 2 bases short, with 10 bases between. This CDR3 contains 16 residues. Germline lookup yields CDR1 KGHSH and CDR2 LQKENI. CDR3 sequence (DNA): TGTGCCAGCTCACCATTAGGGGTTCCCTATAATTCACCCCTCCACTTT. The encoded protein is CASSPLGVPYNSPLHF.

The chain recombines TRBV9 with TRBJ1-6; possible D gene TRBD1, 5 bases. Trimming removed 0 bases from V and 0 bases from J, with 10 bases in between. The CDR3 sequence is 17 residues long. Germline values: CDR1 SGDLS, CDR2 YYNGEE. The DNA of the CDR3 is TGTGCCAGCAGCGTAGGGCAGGGAAGCTCCTATAATTCACCCCTCCACTTT. Its protein product is CASSVGQGSSYNSPLHF.

This clone was observed a single time. The rearrangement links TRBV5-1 to TRBJ2-7; the match to TRBD1 covers 8 bases. This CDR3 contains 15 residues. Trimming took 4 bases from V and 0 from J; bases not matched to a gene: 6. Germline values: CDR1 SGHRS, CDR2 YFSETQ. The CDR3 nucleotides read TGCGCCAGCAGCCCAGGGGGACAGGCCTCCTACGAGCAGTACTTC. The encoded protein is CASSPGGQASYEQYF.

This chain uses TRBV11-2 with TRBJ2-3; 8 nucleotides match TRBD1. This CDR3 comprises 15 residues. In germline, CDR1 is SGHAT, CDR2 FQNNGV. The trim removed 5 bases at V and 1 base at J, leaving 5 bases unmatched. The CDR3 sequence is CASSPTGGGTDTQYF. The DNA for the CDR3 is TGTGCCAGCAGCCCAACAGGGGGAGGCACAGATACGCAGTATTTT.

The chain employs TRBV28 and TRBJ2-3; 13 bases agree with TRBD2. Germline V lookup: CDR1 MDHEN, CDR2 SYDVKM. The CDR3 is 16 residues long. J was trimmed by 9 bases and V by 5 bases; bases with no gene match: 11. The CDR3 DNA follows: TGTGCCAGCAGTGGACTAGCGGGGGCCCTGATCTGGACGCAGTATTTT. Translated, it gives CASSGLAGALIWTQYF.

This clone was observed once. V is TRBV29-1 and J is TRBJ2-1, with 15 bases matching TRBD2. Germline CDR1 is SQVTM and CDR2 is ANQGSEA. V was clipped by 5 bases and J by 4 bases; unmatched bases: 12. This CDR3 comprises 18 residues. The CDR3 sequence is CSVPTPGLAGGFYNEQFF. The DNA for the CDR3 is TGCAGCGTTCCAACGCCGGGACTAGCGGGGGGTTTTTACAATGAGCAGTTCTTC.

V gene TRBV6-5 combines with J gene TRBJ2-1, with 10 bases that match TRBD2. CDR1 and CDR2 (germline): MNHEY, SVGAGI. Germline trimming cut 8 bases from V and 5 bases from J; bases unmatched to any gene: 6. This CDR3 region has 14 residues. The CDR3 bases are TGTGCCAGCGGGATAGCGGGGGGCAACAATGAGCAGTTCTTC. It yields the protein CASGIAGGNNEQFF.